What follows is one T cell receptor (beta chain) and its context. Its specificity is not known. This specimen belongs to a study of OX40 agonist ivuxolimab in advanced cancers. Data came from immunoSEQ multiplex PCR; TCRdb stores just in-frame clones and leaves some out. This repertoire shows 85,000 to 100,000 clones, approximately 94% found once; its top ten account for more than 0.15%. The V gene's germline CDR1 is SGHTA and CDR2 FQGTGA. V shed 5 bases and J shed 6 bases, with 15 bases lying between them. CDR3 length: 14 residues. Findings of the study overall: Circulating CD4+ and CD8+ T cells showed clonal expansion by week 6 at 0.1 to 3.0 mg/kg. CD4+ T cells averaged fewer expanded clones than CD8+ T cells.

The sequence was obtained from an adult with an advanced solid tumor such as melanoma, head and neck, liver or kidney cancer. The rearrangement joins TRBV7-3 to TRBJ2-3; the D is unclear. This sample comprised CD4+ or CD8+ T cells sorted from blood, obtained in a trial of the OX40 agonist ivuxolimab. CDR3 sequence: CASSPGPSPDTQYF. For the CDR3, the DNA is TGTGCCAGCAGCCCTGGGCCTTCCCCCGATACGCAGTATTTT.